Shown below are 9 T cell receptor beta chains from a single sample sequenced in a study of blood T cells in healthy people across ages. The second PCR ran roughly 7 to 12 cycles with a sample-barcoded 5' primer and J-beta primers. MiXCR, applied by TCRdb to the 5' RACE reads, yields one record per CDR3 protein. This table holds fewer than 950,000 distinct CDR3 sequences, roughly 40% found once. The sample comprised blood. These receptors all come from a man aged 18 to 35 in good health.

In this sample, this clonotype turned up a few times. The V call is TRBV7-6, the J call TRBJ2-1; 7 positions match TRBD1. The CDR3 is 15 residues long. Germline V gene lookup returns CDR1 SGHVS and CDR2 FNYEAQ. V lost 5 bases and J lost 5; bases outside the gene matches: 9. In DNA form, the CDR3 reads TGTGCCAGCAGCAAGACACTACAGGGGAACAATGAGCAGTTCTTC. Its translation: CASSKTLQGNNEQFF. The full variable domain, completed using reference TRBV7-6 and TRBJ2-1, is GAGVSQSPRYKVTKRGQDVALRCDPISGHVSLYWYRQALGQGPEFLTYFNYEAQQDKSGLPNDRFSAERPEGSISTLTIQRTEQRDSAMYRCASSKTLQGNNEQFFGPGTRLTVL.

The CDR3 protein is CASSLERSGTQYNEQFF. In nucleotides, the CDR3 is TGCGCCAGCAGCCTCGAGCGTTCGGGGACTCAGTACAATGAGCAGTTCTTC. The chain couples TRBV4-1 to TRBJ2-1; D might be TRBD2 (6 bases). There are 17 residues in the CDR3. V shed 4 bases and J shed 4 bases, with 20 bases lying between them. Germline CDR1 and CDR2: MGHRA and YSYEKL.

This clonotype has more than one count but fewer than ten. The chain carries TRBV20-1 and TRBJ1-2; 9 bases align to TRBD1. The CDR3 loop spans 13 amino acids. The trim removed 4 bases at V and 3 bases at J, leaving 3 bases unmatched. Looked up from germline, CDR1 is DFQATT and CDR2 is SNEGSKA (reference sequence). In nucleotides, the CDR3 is TGCAGTGCTATGACAGGGGGAGACTATGGCTACACCTTC. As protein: CSAMTGGDYGYTF.

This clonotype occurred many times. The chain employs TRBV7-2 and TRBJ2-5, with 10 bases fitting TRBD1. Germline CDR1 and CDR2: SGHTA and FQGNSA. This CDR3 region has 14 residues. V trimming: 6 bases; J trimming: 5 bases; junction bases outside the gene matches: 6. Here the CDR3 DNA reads TGTGCCAGCAGTCCCGGGACAGGGGACGAGACCCAGTACTTC. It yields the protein CASSPGTGDETQYF. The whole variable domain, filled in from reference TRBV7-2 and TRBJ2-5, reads GAGVSQSPSNKVTEKGKDVELRCDPISGHTALYWYRQSLGQGLEFLIYFQGNSAPDKSGLPSDRFSAERTGGSVSTLTIQRTQQEDSAVYLCASSPGTGDETQYFGPGTRLLVL.

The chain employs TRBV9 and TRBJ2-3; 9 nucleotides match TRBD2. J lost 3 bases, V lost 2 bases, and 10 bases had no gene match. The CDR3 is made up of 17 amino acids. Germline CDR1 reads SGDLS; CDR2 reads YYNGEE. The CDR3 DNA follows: TGTGCCAGCAGCGTCACCCCCTTAGCGGGGGAAACAGATACGCAGTATTTT. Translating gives CASSVTPLAGETDTQYF.

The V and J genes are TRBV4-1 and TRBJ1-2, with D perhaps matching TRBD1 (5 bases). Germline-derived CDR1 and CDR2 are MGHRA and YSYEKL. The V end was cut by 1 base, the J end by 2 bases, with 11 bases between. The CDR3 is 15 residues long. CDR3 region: CASSQGGGPNYGYTF. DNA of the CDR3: TGCGCCAGCAGCCAAGGGGGCGGGCCGAACTATGGCTACACCTTC.

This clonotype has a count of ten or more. The CDR3 region has the DNA TGTGCCAGCAGCGTAGGACAGAGCTCCTACAATGAGCAGTTCTTC. Translating gives CASSVGQSSYNEQFF. The V call is TRBV9, the J call TRBJ2-1; possibly TRBD1 for D (5 bases). Trimming took 0 bases from V and 0 from J, leaving 7 bases between them. CDR3 length equals 15 residues. The germline V gene encodes CDR1 SGDLS and CDR2 YYNGEE.

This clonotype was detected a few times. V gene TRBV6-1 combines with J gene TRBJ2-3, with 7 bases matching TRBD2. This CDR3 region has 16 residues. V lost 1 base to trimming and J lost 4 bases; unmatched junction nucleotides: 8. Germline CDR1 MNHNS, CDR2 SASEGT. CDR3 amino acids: CASSEGEGTGADTQYF. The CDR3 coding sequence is TGTGCCAGCAGTGAAGGGGAGGGGACGGGCGCAGATACGCAGTATTTT.

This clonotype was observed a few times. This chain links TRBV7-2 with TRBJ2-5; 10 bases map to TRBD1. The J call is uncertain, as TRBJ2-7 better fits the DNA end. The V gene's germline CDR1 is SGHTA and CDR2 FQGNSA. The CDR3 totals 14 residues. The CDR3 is CASTPTGGLGEQYF. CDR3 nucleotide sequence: TGTGCCAGCACCCCGACAGGGGGCTTAGGCGAGCAGTACTTC.